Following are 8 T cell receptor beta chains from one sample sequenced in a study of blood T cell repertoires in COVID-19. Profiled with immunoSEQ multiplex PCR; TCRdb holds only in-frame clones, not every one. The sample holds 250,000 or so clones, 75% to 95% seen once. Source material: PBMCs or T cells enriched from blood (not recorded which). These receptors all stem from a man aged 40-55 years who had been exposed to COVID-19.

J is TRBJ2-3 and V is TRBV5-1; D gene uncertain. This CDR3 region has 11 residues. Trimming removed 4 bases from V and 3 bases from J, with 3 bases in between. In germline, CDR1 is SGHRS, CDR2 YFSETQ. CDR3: CASSITDTQYF. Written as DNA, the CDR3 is TGCGCCAGCAGCATAACAGATACGCAGTATTTT.

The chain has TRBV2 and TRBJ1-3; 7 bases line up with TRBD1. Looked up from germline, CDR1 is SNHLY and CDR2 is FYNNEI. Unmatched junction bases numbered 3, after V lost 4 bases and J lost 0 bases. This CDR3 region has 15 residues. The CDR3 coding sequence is TGTGCCAGCAGTGCTCGACAGGGCTCTGGAAACACCATATATTTT. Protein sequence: CASSARQGSGNTIYF.

CDR3 residues: CASSFGGALSTDTQYF. Here the CDR3 DNA reads TGTGCCAGCAGCTTTGGGGGGGCGTTGAGCACAGATACGCAGTATTTT. The V and J genes are TRBV7-2 and TRBJ2-3; weak D call: TRBD2 (7 bases). The CDR3 has 16 amino acids. Germline CDR1 is SGHTA and CDR2 is FQGNSA. V lost 3 bases to trimming and J lost 0 bases, with 13 bases between them. The variable domain in full, completed from reference TRBV7-2 and TRBJ2-3, reads GAGVSQSPSNKVTEKGKDVELRCDPISGHTALYWYRQSLGQGLEFLIYFQGNSAPDKSGLPSDRFSAERTGGSVSTLTIQRTQQEDSAVYLCASSFGGALSTDTQYFGPGTRLTVL.

Written as DNA, the CDR3 is TGTGCCAGTAGTATAGACGCCGGGACTCTTAACACCGGGGAGCTGTTTTTT. Translated: CASSIDAGTLNTGELFF. The V gene is TRBV19, the J gene TRBJ2-2, with a possible D match to TRBD2 (6 bases). Germline V CDR1 and CDR2: LNHDA, SQIVND (reference sequence). V was trimmed by 0 bases and J by 2 bases, leaving 13 bases between them. The CDR3 is 17 amino acids.

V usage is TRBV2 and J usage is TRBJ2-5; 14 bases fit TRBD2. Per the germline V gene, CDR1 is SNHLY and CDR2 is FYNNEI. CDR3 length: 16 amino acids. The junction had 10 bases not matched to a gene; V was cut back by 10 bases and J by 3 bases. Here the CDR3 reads CATNPGGLAGEETQYF. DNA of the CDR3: TGTGCCACCAATCCAGGGGGACTAGCGGGAGAAGAGACCCAGTACTTC.

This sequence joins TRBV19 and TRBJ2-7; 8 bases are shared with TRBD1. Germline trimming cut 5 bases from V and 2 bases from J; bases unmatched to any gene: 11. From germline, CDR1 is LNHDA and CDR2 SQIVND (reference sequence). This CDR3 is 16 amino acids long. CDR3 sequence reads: CASSPGTGHSTYEQYF. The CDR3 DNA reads TGTGCCAGTAGTCCCGGGACAGGACACTCTACCTACGAGCAGTACTTC.

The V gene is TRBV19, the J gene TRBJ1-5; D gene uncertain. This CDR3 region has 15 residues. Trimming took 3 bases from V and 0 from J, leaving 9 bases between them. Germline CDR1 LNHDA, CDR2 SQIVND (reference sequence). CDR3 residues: CASSINGNSNQPQHF. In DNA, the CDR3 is TGTGCCAGTAGTATTAACGGGAATAGCAATCAGCCCCAGCATTTT.

The CDR3 nucleotides read TGTGCCTGGGGCGCTAGGGGCAAAAACACTGAAGCTTTCTTT. It codes for CAWGARGKNTEAFF. The chain combines TRBV30 with TRBJ1-1; D possibly corresponds to TRBD1 (5 bases). The V gene's germline CDR1 is GTSNPN and CDR2 SVGIG (reference sequence). The V end was cut by 5 bases, the J end by 2 bases, with 15 bases between. This CDR3 has 14 amino acids.